This record covers a single T cell receptor (beta chain). V lost 4 bases, J lost 2 bases, and 12 bases lay in between. This CDR3 has 15 amino acids. Germline assignment: CDR1 MNHEY and CDR2 SMNVEV (reference sequence). Sequenced by immunoSEQ multiplex PCR; TCRdb stores in-frame clones only, minus some. Of around 110,000 clones in the sample, more than 85% were seen once. This sample stems from a study of control samples from healthy donors and cancer patients. Sequencing used blood. The TCR was taken from a young man in good health. The V call is TRBV27, the J call TRBJ1-5; no clear D. For the CDR3, the DNA is TGTGCCAGCAGTTCCCAGGTGGAAGGCAATCAGCCCCAGCATTTT. Amino acids: CASSSQVEGNQPQHF.